Included here is one TCR beta chain sequence, with context. Its antigen has not been determined. No base quality values were provided; no much bigger clone lies one nucleotide off. Each collaborating institution followed its own protocols to collect whole blood in K2EDTA tubes. Collaborator samples were shipped for TCRbeta analysis as frozen whole blood, isolated PBMCs, or DNA extracted from either sample type. CDR1 and CDR2 are drawn from the germline V gene: SGHRS, YFSETQ. The CDR3 goes from the cysteine to the phenylalanine over 15 residues. Only CDR3 DNA remains: 45 bases, in frame from the first base. Germline trimming amounts to 4 bases on V and 5 bases on J, with 2 as the count of junction bases outside the gene matches. The data are from a study of blood T cell repertoires in COVID-19 (dated by TCRdb to 2018 to 2021). For context, the study as a whole: Samples covering the acute and convalescent phases of COVID-19 were provided by collaborators in the United States, Italy and Spain. The prospective study material was composed of cDNA or gDNA derived from T cells, B-cell-depleted T cells, or PBMCs. The dataset comprised deeply sampled blood TCRbeta repertoires from subjects exposed to, actively infected with, or recovered from COVID-19. The repertoires were made available in a free public database intended to serve as a resource for research on the immune response to SARS-CoV-2. Samples were obtained from the ongoing ImmuneRACE study (first 160 participants) and from over 1,000 subjects provided by 6 global collaborators. The sample metadata nearly always contained a de-identified subject ID, COVID-19 status, age in years and sex. Where available, HLA class I and class II types were obtained from metadata supplied by the sample provider rather than from assay-based typing. The investigation overall reported the following: The quantity of clinical and demographic metadata differed by source and by participant and was supplied without curation.

TCRbeta CDR3 regions were amplified from genomic DNA using the immunoSEQ Assay, a bias-controlled multiplex PCR. In the original analysis: Nucleated cell counts per sample were estimated from amplification of reference gene primers within the assay. Sequence reads were collapsed and filtered to measure the absolute abundance of every unique TCRbeta CDR3 rearrangement. Productive Simpson clonality was computed per sample as the square root of Simpson's diversity index over productive rearrangements. What TCRdb holds here is the immuneACCESS table cut down to in-frame rearrangements. Part of the clones is not present; checked against another copy, under half of the missing clones reflect an unresolved V gene, and the others are unexplained. The V and J calls and clone size were taken over from that table, and D and trimming were inferred from the DNA. The sample has some 250,000 clones on record, 65% to 85% of them singletons. The top ten hold approximately 4% of the sample.

This TCR derives from a man aged 50-60 years with active or convalescent COVID-19. Rearrangement joined TRBV5-1 to TRBJ1-6; TRBD1 lines up with 11 middle nucleotides. Input material: peripheral blood. The CDR3 amino acid sequence is: CASSRGQGDNSPLHF. Read as DNA, the sequence is TGCGCCAGCAGCCGGGGACAGGGGGATAATTCACCCCTCCACTTT.